The 25 T cell receptor beta chains below all came from one sample that was sequenced in a study of Ad26.COV2.S vaccination and SARS-CoV-2 variants. This table comes from immunoSEQ multiplex PCR, and its TCRdb copy is limited to in-frame clones, with some not included. The profile shows about 480,000 clones, roughly 87% of them singletons. The treatment was: 15 to 20 received Ad26.COV2.S at low or high dose, single or two shots; about five received placebo; per-sample allocation not given. Specimens were obtained on day 63 following the first vaccine or placebo injection. The sample here was peripheral blood, taken in a trial of Ad26.COV2.S vaccine versus placebo. These receptor sequences come from a person between 18 and 59 years old who received the Ad26.COV2.S COVID-19 vaccine or a placebo.

This clone was counted once. The V gene is TRBV7-8, the J gene TRBJ2-7; maybe TRBD1 (6 bases). Between the trimmed V and J ends, which lost 3 bases and 3 bases, there was a span of 12 bases. CDR1 and CDR2 from the germline V gene are SGHVS and FQNEAQ. This CDR3 spans 14 amino acids. The CDR3 sequence is CASSFGQPFYEQYF. DNA for the CDR3: TGTGCCAGCAGCTTCGGACAGCCCTTCTACGAGCAGTACTTC.

The chain employs TRBV7-9 and TRBJ1-2; 7 nucleotides align to TRBD1. The CDR3 length is 13 residues. With V trimmed by 0 bases and J by 8 bases, 3 bases remained unmatched. The germline CDR1 and CDR2 sequences are SEHNR and FQNEAQ (reference sequence). The CDR3 is CASSLAGGEGYTF. The DNA of the CDR3 is TGTGCCAGCAGCTTAGCAGGGGGCGAGGGCTACACCTTC.

The chain employs TRBV9 and TRBJ1-2, with D unresolved. Germline CDR1 and CDR2: SGDLS and YYNGEE. The CDR3 spans 14 residues. V was trimmed by 0 bases and J by 4 bases, leaving 10 bases between them. The CDR3, as DNA: TGTGCCAGCAGCGTAGAGGTAGTGGGCTATGGCTACACCTTC. This codes for CASSVEVVGYGYTF.

This clone occurred a few times. The rearrangement joins TRBV7-2 to TRBJ1-5; D is uncertain. Trimming pared 1 base from V and 0 bases from J, leaving 13 bases between. CDR3 length equals 17 residues. The germline V gene has CDR1 SGHTA and CDR2 FQGNSA. The DNA for the CDR3 is TGTGCCAGCAGCTTAGTGGGCAGCCAAAATAGCAATCAGCCCCAGCATTTT. Its protein is CASSLVGSQNSNQPQHF.

V usage is TRBV6-5 and J usage is TRBJ2-1, with D perhaps assigned TRBD1 or TRBD2 (5 bases each). The germline V gene has CDR1 MNHEY and CDR2 SVGAGI. The CDR3 sequence is 15 residues long. The V and J ends lost 0 bases and 9 bases respectively, with 15 bases between them. The DNA for the CDR3 is TGTGCCAGCAGTTACTCACCGGGACGCGCAAGTGAGCAGTTCTTC. It yields the protein CASSYSPGRASEQFF.

Here the CDR3 reads CASGPQPQHF. CDR3 in DNA: TGTGCCAGCGGCCCTCAGCCCCAGCATTTT. The rearrangement joins TRBV27 to TRBJ1-5; D is unclear. V gave up 8 bases and J gave up 6 bases, with 5 bases separating them. There are 10 residues in the CDR3. Germline V gives CDR1 MNHEY, CDR2 SMNVEV (reference sequence).

The chain is built from TRBV10-3 and TRBJ1-2, with D possibly TRBD1 on 5 matching bases. Germline values: CDR1 ENHRY, CDR2 SYGVKD. The germline V and J ends were trimmed by 5 bases and 4 bases, with 8 bases remaining between them. The CDR3 has 12 residues. The CDR3 nucleotides read TGTGCCATCAGTCATGGGACCTATGGCTACACCTTC. Protein: CAISHGTYGYTF.

The V call is TRBV7-2, the J call TRBJ2-1; D is unclear. The CDR3 spans 15 residues. The V and J ends lost 0 bases and 0 bases respectively, with 6 bases between them. Germline V CDR1 and CDR2: SGHTA, FQGNSA. CDR3 bases: TGTGCCAGCAGCTTAGCCAAGAGCTCCTACAATGAGCAGTTCTTC. Translated, it gives CASSLAKSSYNEQFF.

CDR3 in amino acids: CASSPHGPGASNQPQHF. Written as DNA, the CDR3 is TGTGCCAGCAGTCCCCACGGTCCGGGGGCGAGCAATCAGCCCCAGCATTTT. V is TRBV28 and J is TRBJ1-5, with TRBD1 as a possible D gene (6 bases). The germline gives CDR1 MDHEN, CDR2 SYDVKM. V gave up 5 bases and J gave up 1 base, with 18 bases separating them. This CDR3 spans 17 amino acids.

The chain recombines TRBV12-3 or TRBV12-4 with TRBJ1-2; D unresolved. V was trimmed by 5 bases and J by 6 bases, leaving 4 bases between them. This CDR3 has 10 residues. CDR3 DNA: TGTGCCAGCAGTCGAAATGGCTACACCTTC. It yields the protein CASSRNGYTF.

The chain combines TRBV7-9 with TRBJ2-7; D tentatively fits TRBD1 or TRBD2 (6 bases each). The CDR3 covers 16 residues. With 5 bases removed from V and 3 bases from J, the gap between germline ends came to 20 bases. In germline, CDR1 is SEHNR, CDR2 FQNEAQ (reference sequence). The CDR3 sequence: CASSRTAGHMNYEQYF. The CDR3, as DNA: TGTGCCAGCAGCCGAACGGCGGGACACATGAACTACGAGCAGTACTTC.

The J gene is TRBJ1-3, the V gene TRBV28; tentative D call: TRBD1 (6 bases). The CDR3 sequence is 16 residues long. Per the germline V gene, CDR1 is MDHEN and CDR2 is SYDVKM. V gave up 3 bases and J gave up 1 base, with 13 bases separating them. The CDR3 DNA reads TGTGCCAGCAGTTTTCAGGGGATCTCTTCTGGAAACACCATATATTTT. It translates to CASSFQGISSGNTIYF.

This rearrangement joins TRBV19 to TRBJ2-3; D tentatively fits TRBD1 or TRBD2 (7 bases each). Between the trimmed V and J ends, which lost 4 bases and 0 bases, there was a span of 11 bases. The length of the CDR3 is 15 residues. Germline V gives CDR1 LNHDA, CDR2 SQIVND (reference sequence). The CDR3 DNA follows: TGTGCCAGTAGTAGCCAGGGGGGGAGCACAGATACGCAGTATTTT. Translation: CASSSQGGSTDTQYF.

The chain links TRBV19 to TRBJ2-5; D possibly corresponds to TRBD1 (5 bases). Trimming took 5 bases from V and 8 from J, leaving 18 bases between them. This CDR3 has 14 residues. The germline V gene has CDR1 LNHDA and CDR2 SQIVND (reference sequence). CDR3 sequence: CASSSRWGLETQYF. DNA of the CDR3: TGTGCCAGTAGTTCACGATGGGGCTTGGAAACCCAGTACTTC.

The chain has TRBV11-3 and TRBJ2-3, with 8 bases aligning to TRBD2. V trimming: 0 bases; J trimming: 3 bases; junction bases outside the gene matches: 5. Germline V gene sequence: CDR1 SGHNT, CDR2 YENEEA. This CDR3 comprises 16 residues. The CDR3 DNA reads TGTGCCAGCAGCTTAGATAGCGGGAAAGGTACAGATACGCAGTATTTT. Amino acid sequence: CASSLDSGKGTDTQYF.

The V gene is TRBV12-3 or TRBV12-4, the J gene TRBJ2-7; 7 bases agree with TRBD1. CDR3 length: 13 residues. Trimming at V came to 5 bases and at J to 3 bases, leaving 4 bases not matched to a gene. The CDR3 coding sequence is TGTGCCAGCAGTATGTCAGGGGGCTACGAGCAGTACTTC. Protein: CASSMSGGYEQYF.

This chain uses TRBV6-6 with TRBJ2-3; TRBD1 agrees at 8 bases. CDR1 and CDR2 from the germline V gene are MNHNY and SVGAGI (reference sequence). This CDR3 region has 12 residues. The V gene end was trimmed by 5 bases and the J gene end by 6 bases; junction bases not matched to a gene: 1. CDR3 sequence: CASSQGADTQYF. CDR3 nucleotide sequence: TGTGCCAGCAGTCAGGGGGCCGATACGCAGTATTTT.

This clone is a singleton in its sample. The J gene is TRBJ1-1, the V gene TRBV3-1 (or the pseudogene TRBV3-2); 7 positions match TRBD1. Germline CDR1 is LGHDT and CDR2 is YNNKEL (reference sequence). V gave up 2 bases and J gave up 1 base; unmatched junction bases: 4. The CDR3 contains 15 residues. Written as DNA, the CDR3 is TGTGCCAGCAGCCAAACAGGGGCGGAGAACACTGAAGCTTTCTTT. Residues: CASSQTGAENTEAFF.

The J gene is TRBJ1-3, the V gene TRBV11-1; D is possibly TRBD1 (6 bases). This CDR3 contains 15 residues. The V and J ends lost 3 bases and 0 bases respectively, with 9 bases between them. Germline V lookup: CDR1 SGHAT, CDR2 FQDESV (reference sequence). CDR3 sequence (DNA): TGTGCCAGCAGCTTGGACAGCCGCTCTGGAAACACCATATATTTT. It translates to CASSLDSRSGNTIYF.

The chain carries TRBV30 and TRBJ1-5; TRBD1 agrees at 7 bases. Germline V gene lookup returns CDR1 GTSNPN and CDR2 SVGIG (reference sequence). This CDR3 is 13 amino acids long. Trimming at V came to 3 bases and at J to 6 bases, leaving 5 bases not matched to a gene. The CDR3 reads CAWSGRGGQPQHF. Here the CDR3 DNA reads TGTGCCTGGAGCGGCAGGGGGGGTCAGCCCCAGCATTTT.

CDR3 nucleotides: TGTGCCAGCAGCGTCTGGGGCAATGAGCAGTTCTTC. Translating gives CASSVWGNEQFF. The rearrangement links TRBV7-9 to TRBJ2-1; D unresolved. The V end lost 5 bases, the J end lost 6 bases, and 8 bases lay between the germline ends. CDR3 size: 12 residues. CDR1 and CDR2 (germline): SEHNR, FQNEAQ (reference sequence).

This clone showed up just once. V and J are TRBV7-9 and TRBJ2-5, with 8 bases identical to TRBD2. Trimming at V came to 7 bases and at J to 0 bases, leaving 4 bases not matched to a gene. CDR3 size: 14 residues. CDR1 is SEHNR and CDR2 is FQNEAQ in the germline V gene (reference sequence). The CDR3 reads CASNGGRHQETQYF. The DNA of the CDR3 is TGTGCCAGCAATGGCGGGAGGCACCAAGAGACCCAGTACTTC.

In this sample, this clone turned up once. J is TRBJ1-1 and V is TRBV30; tentatively, D is TRBD1 (5 bases). The CDR3 contains 12 residues. Between the trimmed V and J ends, which lost 3 bases and 6 bases, there was a span of 11 bases. Germline CDR1 reads GTSNPN; CDR2 reads SVGIG (reference sequence). In DNA, the CDR3 is TGTGCCTGGAGCCCGGGGCCGGCTGAAGCTTTCTTT. Residues: CAWSPGPAEAFF.

The CDR3 reads CATNEGARNEQFF. CDR3 DNA: TGTGCCACCAATGAGGGGGCGCGGAATGAGCAGTTCTTC. The gene calls are TRBV24-1 and TRBJ2-1, with 7 bases fitting TRBD1. This CDR3 region has 13 residues. Germline CDR1 reads KGHDR; CDR2 reads SFDVKD. Germline trimming cut 8 bases from V and 7 bases from J; bases unmatched to any gene: 7.

The V gene is TRBV6-2 or TRBV6-3, the J gene TRBJ2-2; 9 bases map to TRBD2. The junction had 3 bases not matched to a gene; V was cut back by 6 bases and J by 1 base. This CDR3 is 15 amino acids long. Germline assignment: CDR1 MNHEY and CDR2 SVGEGT. CDR3 loop: CASSRTSENTGELFF. The CDR3 DNA sequence: TGTGCCAGCAGCCGGACTAGCGAGAACACCGGGGAGCTGTTTTTT.